Following are 20 T cell receptor beta chains from one sample sequenced in a study of T cells expressing NK-cell markers. TCRdb re-called the 5' RACE reads and gives one entry per CDR3 protein, without DNA. In total, the table holds some 440,000 distinct CDR3 sequences. The specimen was blood T cells: a sorted CD56 or NKG2C T cell subset, CD4+ or CD8+ T cells, or bulk PBMC T cells (not recorded which). The receptors here all came from a woman aged 45-59 years in good health.

V and J are TRBV5-1 and TRBJ2-4; checking the TCRdb D call of TRBD1 is not possible without DNA. In germline, CDR1 is SGHRS, CDR2 YFSETQ. The CDR3 covers 14 residues. The CDR3 loop is CARGVGLRKNIQYF.

The chain joins TRBV10-3 to TRBJ2-1; TCRdb selects TRBD2, and the lack of DNA leaves this call unchecked. Germline loops: CDR1 ENHRY, CDR2 SYGVKD. The CDR3 runs 12 residues. Here the CDR3 reads CAITAGPNEQFF.

The V gene is TRBV24-1, the J gene TRBJ2-7. The CDR3 consists of 13 residues. The germline gives CDR1 KGHDR, CDR2 SFDVKD. CDR3: CATSDLQSYEQYF.

The chain employs TRBV10-3 and TRBJ2-4; checking the TCRdb D call of TRBD2 is not possible without DNA. CDR3 length: 16 amino acids. Germline lookup yields CDR1 ENHRY and CDR2 SYGVKD. The CDR3 loop is CAISDSGLAGDSIQYF.

The chain uses TRBV5-1 and TRBJ2-1; there is no DNA to check the TCRdb D call of TRBD2. Germline V gene data show CDR1 as SGHRS and CDR2 as YFSETQ. The CDR3 spans 16 residues. The CDR3 sequence: CASTPRTSGPSPEQFF.

V and J are TRBV12-3 or TRBV12-4 and TRBJ2-1; TCRdb names TRBD2, which stays unverified in the absence of DNA. CDR3 length equals 15 residues. This CDR3 reads CASSLAGGFVYEQFF.

The chain couples TRBV3-1 to TRBJ2-3; TCRdb gives TRBD1 as the D gene, but with no DNA this cannot be confirmed. CDR1 LGHDT and CDR2 YNNKEL come from the germline V gene (reference sequence). The CDR3 is 14 amino acids. The CDR3: CASSRFGTRDTQYF.

The chain is built from TRBV24-1 and TRBJ2-7; TCRdb lists TRBD2, though no DNA is available to test this call. CDR1 is KGHDR, CDR2 SFDVKD, per germline. This CDR3 has 16 residues. This chain's CDR3 is CATSDVSGSNPIEQYF.

The V and J genes are TRBV5-1 and TRBJ2-7; lacking DNA, the TRBD1 call made by TCRdb goes unchecked. The CDR3 is made up of 17 amino acids. The V gene's germline CDR1 is SGHRS and CDR2 YFSETQ. The CDR3 loop is CASSQGTGLLKLYEQYF. The variable domain in full, completed from reference TRBV5-1 and TRBJ2-7, reads KAGVTQTPRYLIKTRGQQVTLSCSPISGHRSVSWYQQTPGQGLQFLFEYFSETQRNKGNFPGRFSGRQFSNSRSEMNVSTLELGDSALYLCASSQGTGLLKLYEQYFGPGTRLTVT.

The CDR3: CASSGRGAEAFF. V is TRBV4-2 and J is TRBJ1-1; TCRdb reports TRBD1, a call that lacks DNA to check it against. Germline CDR1 LGHNA, CDR2 YNFKEQ. CDR3 size: 12 residues.

This sequence joins TRBV10-3 and TRBJ2-5; TCRdb's D call, TRBD1, is unchecked because there is no DNA. This CDR3 contains 15 residues. Germline CDR1 reads ENHRY; CDR2 reads SYGVKD. CDR3 protein: CAISESPLSTETQYF.

This chain uses TRBV20-1 with TRBJ1-2; TCRdb's D gene call, TRBD1, goes unchecked for lack of DNA. Germline V lookup: CDR1 DFQATT, CDR2 SNEGSKA (reference sequence). The length of the CDR3 is 15 residues. This CDR3 reads CSATRQGRQAGGYTF.

This rearrangement joins TRBV6-5 to TRBJ2-1; TCRdb lists TRBD1, though no DNA is available to test this call. The CDR3 has 14 amino acids. Germline values: CDR1 MNHEY, CDR2 SVGAGI. CDR3 in amino acids: CASRGQGPGNEQFF.

The chain links TRBV6-6 to TRBJ2-3. The CDR3 has 11 amino acids. Per germline, CDR1 MNHNY and CDR2 SVGAGI (reference sequence). The CDR3: CASLLRDTQYF.

J is TRBJ2-7 and V is TRBV25-1; TCRdb's D call of TRBD1 is untestable without DNA. The CDR3 length is 13 residues. Germline V gene data show CDR1 as MGHDK and CDR2 as SYGVNS. This chain's CDR3 is CASKGGGLYEQYF.

This rearrangement joins TRBV24-1 to TRBJ2-2. From germline, CDR1 is KGHDR and CDR2 SFDVKD. The CDR3 has 14 residues. This CDR3 is CATSDFPNTGELFF.

The chain couples TRBV5-1 to TRBJ2-2; absent DNA, TCRdb's TRBD1 call cannot be checked. The CDR3 has 17 amino acids. CDR1 is SGHRS and CDR2 is YFSETQ in the germline V gene. The CDR3 sequence is CASSLASGQGDTGELFF. The full variable domain, in which reference TRBV5-1 and TRBJ2-2 provide the parts outside the CDR3, is KAGVTQTPRYLIKTRGQQVTLSCSPISGHRSVSWYQQTPGQGLQFLFEYFSETQRNKGNFPGRFSGRQFSNSRSEMNVSTLELGDSALYLCASSLASGQGDTGELFFGEGSRLTVL.

The chain combines TRBV29-1 with TRBJ1-1; TCRdb proposes TRBD1, but this gene call is untestable without DNA. CDR1 is SQVTM, CDR2 ANQGSEA, per germline. The CDR3 is 14 amino acids. Here the CDR3 reads CSVTLRPGGTEAFF.

The CDR3 here is CATSDLRGSGRQETQYF. The V and J genes are TRBV24-1 and TRBJ2-5; TCRdb names TRBD2, which stays unverified in the absence of DNA. Germline lookup yields CDR1 KGHDR and CDR2 SFDVKD. The CDR3 has 17 amino acids.

The chain carries TRBV12-3 or TRBV12-4 and TRBJ1-1; TCRdb names TRBD1, which stays unverified in the absence of DNA. This CDR3 comprises 14 residues. The CDR3 is CASRSTPVDTEAFF.